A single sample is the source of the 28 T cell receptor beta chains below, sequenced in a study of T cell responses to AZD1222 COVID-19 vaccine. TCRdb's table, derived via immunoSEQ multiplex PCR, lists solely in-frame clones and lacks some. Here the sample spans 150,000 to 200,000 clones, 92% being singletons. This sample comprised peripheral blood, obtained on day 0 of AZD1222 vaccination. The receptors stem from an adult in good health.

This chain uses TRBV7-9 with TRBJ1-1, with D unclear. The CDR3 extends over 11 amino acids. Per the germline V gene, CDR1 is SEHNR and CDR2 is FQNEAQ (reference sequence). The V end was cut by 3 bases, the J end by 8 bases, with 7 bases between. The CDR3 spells CASSLSGEAFF. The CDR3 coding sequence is TGTGCCAGCAGCTTGTCTGGAGAAGCTTTCTTT.

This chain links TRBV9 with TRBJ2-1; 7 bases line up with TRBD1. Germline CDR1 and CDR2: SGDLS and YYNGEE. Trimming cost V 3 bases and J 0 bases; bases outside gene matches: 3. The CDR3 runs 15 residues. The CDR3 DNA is TGTGCCAGCAGCGACCCAGGGGGCTCCTACAATGAGCAGTTCTTC. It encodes CASSDPGGSYNEQFF. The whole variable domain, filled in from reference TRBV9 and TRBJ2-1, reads DSGVTQTPKHLITATGQRVTLRCSPRSGDLSVYWYQQSLDQGLQFLIQYYNGEERAKGNILERFSAQQFPDLHSELNLSSLELGDSALYFCASSDPGGSYNEQFFGPGTRLTVL.

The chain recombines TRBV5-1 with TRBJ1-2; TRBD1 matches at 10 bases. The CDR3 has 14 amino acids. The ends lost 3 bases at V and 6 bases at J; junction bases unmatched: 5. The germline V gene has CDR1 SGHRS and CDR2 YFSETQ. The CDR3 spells CASSSGQGEDGYTF. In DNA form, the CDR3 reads TGCGCCAGCAGCTCAGGACAGGGGGAGGATGGCTACACCTTC.

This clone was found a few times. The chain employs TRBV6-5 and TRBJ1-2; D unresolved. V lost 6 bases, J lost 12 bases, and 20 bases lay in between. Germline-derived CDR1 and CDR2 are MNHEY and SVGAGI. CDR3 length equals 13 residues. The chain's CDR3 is CASRLTSGKWDTF. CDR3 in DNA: TGTGCCAGCAGATTAACTTCGGGGAAGTGGGACACCTTC.

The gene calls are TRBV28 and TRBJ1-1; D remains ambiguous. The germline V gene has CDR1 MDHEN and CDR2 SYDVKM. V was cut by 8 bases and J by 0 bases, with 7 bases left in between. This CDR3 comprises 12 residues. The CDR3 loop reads CASLNLNTEAFF. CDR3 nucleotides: TGTGCCAGCTTAAACCTGAACACTGAAGCTTTCTTT. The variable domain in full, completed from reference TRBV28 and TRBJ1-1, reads DVKVTQSSRYLVKRTGEKVFLECVQDMDHENMFWYRQDPGLGLRLIYFSYDVKMKEKGDIPEGYSVSREKKERFSLILESASTNQTSMYLCASLNLNTEAFFGQGTRLTVV.

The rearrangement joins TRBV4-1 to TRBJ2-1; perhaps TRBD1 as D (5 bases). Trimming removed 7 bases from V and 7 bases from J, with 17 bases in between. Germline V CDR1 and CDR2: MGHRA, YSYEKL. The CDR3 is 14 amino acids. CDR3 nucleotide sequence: TGCGCCAGCACAACCCGCGCAGGGAAAAATGAGCAGTTCTTC. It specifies CASTTRAGKNEQFF.

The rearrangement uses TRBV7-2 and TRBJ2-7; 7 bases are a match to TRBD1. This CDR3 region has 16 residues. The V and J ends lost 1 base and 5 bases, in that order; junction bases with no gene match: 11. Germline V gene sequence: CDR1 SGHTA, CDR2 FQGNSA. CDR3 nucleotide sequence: TGTGCCAGCAGCTTAGTTCTTGGTTCGGGACAGAACGAGCAGTACTTC. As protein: CASSLVLGSGQNEQYF.

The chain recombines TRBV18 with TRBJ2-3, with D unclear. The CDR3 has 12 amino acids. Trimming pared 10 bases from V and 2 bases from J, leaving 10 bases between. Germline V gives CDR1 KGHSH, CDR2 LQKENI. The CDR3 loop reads CATGALTDTQYF. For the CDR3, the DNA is TGTGCCACCGGCGCACTCACAGATACGCAGTATTTT.

For the CDR3, the DNA is TGTGCCAGCAGGTCGTCGGGAGGCCAAGAGACCCAGTACTTC. This translates into CASRSSGGQETQYF. The chain uses TRBV7-9 and TRBJ2-5; 7 nucleotides match TRBD2. The V segment lost 6 bases and the J segment 1 base; nucleotides outside the gene matches: 5. Germline CDR1 SEHNR, CDR2 FQNEAQ (reference sequence). CDR3 size: 14 residues.

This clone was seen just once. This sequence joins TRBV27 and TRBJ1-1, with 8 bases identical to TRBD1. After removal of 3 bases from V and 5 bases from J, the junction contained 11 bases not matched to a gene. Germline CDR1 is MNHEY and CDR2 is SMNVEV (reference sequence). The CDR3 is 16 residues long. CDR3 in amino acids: CASSLWAGRGLTEAFF. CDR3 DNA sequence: TGTGCCAGCAGTTTGTGGGCGGGCAGGGGGCTGACTGAAGCTTTCTTT.

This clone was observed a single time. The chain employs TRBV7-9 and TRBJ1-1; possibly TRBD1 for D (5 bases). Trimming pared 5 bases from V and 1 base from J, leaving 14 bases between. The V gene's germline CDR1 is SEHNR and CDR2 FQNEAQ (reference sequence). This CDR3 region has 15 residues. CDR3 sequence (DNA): TGTGCCAGCAGCCCCCCGGGGGGGAGGAACACTGAAGCTTTCTTT. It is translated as CASSPPGGRNTEAFF.

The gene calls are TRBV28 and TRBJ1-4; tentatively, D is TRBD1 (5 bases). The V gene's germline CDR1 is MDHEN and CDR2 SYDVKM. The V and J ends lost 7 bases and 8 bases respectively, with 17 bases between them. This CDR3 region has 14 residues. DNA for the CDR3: TGTGCCAGCACCGATGTACAGGTCCGCGAAAAACTGTTTTTT. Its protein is CASTDVQVREKLFF.

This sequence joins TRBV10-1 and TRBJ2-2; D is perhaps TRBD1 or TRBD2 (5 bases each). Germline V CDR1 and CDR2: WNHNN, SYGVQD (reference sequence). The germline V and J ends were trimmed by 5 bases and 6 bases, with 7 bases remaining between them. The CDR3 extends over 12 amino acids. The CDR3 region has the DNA TGCGCCAGCAGTCTGGGGGCCGGGGAGCTGTTTTTT. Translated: CASSLGAGELFF.

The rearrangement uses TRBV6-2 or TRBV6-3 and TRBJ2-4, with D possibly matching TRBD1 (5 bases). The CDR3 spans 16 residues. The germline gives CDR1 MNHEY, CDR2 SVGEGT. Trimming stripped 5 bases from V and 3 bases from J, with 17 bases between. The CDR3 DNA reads TGTGCCAGCAGTAGGATCAGGGCCATGGACAAAAACATTCAGTACTTC. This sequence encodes CASSRIRAMDKNIQYF.

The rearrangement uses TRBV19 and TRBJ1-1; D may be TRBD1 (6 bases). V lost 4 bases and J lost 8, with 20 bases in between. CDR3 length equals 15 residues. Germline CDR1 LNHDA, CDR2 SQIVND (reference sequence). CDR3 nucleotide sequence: TGTGCCAGTAGTAAACACAGGGATGGAGTTGGGGAAGCTTTCTTT. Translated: CASSKHRDGVGEAFF.

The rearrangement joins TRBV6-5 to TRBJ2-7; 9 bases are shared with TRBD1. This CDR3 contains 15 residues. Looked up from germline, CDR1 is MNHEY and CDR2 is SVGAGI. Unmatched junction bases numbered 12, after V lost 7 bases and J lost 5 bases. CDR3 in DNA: TGTGCCAGCACTAAGACAGGGGGATCAAACGACGAGCAGTACTTC. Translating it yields CASTKTGGSNDEQYF.

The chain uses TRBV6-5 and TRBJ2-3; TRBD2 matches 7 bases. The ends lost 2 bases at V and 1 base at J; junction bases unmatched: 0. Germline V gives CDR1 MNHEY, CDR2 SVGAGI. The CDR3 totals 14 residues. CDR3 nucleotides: TGTGCCAGCAGTTACCGGGAGGGCACAGATACGCAGTATTTT. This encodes CASSYREGTDTQYF.

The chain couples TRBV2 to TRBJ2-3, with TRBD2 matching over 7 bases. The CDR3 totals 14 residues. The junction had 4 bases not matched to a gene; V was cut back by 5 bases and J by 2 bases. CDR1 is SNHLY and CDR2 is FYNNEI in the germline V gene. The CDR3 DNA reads TGTGCCAGCAGTCCCGGGAGGACCACAGATACGCAGTATTTT. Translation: CASSPGRTTDTQYF.

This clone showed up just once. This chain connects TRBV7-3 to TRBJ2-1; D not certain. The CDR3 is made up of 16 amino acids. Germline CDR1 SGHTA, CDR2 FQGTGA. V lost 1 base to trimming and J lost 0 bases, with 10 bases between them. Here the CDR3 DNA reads TGTGCCAGCAGCTTAAGGGCGGAGAGCTCCTACAATGAGCAGTTCTTC. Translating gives CASSLRAESSYNEQFF.

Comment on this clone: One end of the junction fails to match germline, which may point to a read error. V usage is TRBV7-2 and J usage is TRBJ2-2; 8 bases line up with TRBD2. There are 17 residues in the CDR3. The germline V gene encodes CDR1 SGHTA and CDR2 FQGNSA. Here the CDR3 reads CASSPRASGPHTGELFF. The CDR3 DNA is TGTGCCAGCAGCCCCCGGGCTAGCGGGCCCCACACAGGGGAGCTGTTTTTT.

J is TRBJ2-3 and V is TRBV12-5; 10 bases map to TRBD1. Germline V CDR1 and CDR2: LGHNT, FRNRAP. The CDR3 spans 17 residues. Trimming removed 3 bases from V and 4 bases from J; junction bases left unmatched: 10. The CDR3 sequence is CASGFETGDRGPDTQYF. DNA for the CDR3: TGTGCTAGTGGTTTCGAGACCGGGGACAGGGGTCCAGATACGCAGTATTTT.

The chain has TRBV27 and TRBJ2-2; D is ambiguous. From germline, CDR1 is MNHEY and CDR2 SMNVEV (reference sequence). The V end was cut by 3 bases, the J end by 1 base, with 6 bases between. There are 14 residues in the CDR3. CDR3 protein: CASSFPGNTGELFF. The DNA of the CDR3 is TGTGCCAGCAGTTTCCCAGGGAACACCGGGGAGCTGTTTTTT.

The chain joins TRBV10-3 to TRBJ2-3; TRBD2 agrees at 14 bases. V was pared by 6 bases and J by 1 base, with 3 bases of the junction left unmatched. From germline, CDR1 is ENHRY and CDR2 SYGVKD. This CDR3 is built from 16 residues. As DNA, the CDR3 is TGTGCCATCAGGAAGACTAGCGGGGGGGGCACAGATACGCAGTATTTT. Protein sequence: CAIRKTSGGGTDTQYF.

CDR3 residues: CASCPGVDSGNTIYF. The CDR3 bases are TGCGCCAGCTGCCCAGGGGTTGACTCTGGAAACACCATATATTTT. V usage is TRBV5-1 and J usage is TRBJ1-3, with TRBD1 as a possible D gene (6 bases). The CDR3 is 15 residues long. Germline lookup yields CDR1 SGHRS and CDR2 YFSETQ. V lost 7 bases and J 0 bases, leaving 14 bases between the germline ends.

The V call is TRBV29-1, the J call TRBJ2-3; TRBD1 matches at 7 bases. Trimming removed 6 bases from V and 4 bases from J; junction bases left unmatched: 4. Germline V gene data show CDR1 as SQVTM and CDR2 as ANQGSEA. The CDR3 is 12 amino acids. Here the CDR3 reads CSVDRAADTQYF. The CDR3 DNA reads TGCAGCGTCGACAGGGCCGCAGATACGCAGTATTTT.

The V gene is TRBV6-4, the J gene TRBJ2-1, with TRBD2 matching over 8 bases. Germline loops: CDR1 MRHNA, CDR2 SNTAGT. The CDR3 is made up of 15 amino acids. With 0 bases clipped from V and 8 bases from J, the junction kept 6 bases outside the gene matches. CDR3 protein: CASSDSGGGQDEQFF. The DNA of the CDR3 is TGTGCCAGCAGTGACTCTGGCGGGGGGCAGGATGAGCAGTTCTTC.

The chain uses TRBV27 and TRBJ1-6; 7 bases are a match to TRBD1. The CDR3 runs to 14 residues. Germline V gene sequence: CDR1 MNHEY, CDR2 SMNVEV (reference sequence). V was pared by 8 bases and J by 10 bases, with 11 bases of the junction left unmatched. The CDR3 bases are TGTGCCAGCGGGGGGGACAGCGTTTCATCACCCCTCCACTTT. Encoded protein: CASGGDSVSSPLHF.

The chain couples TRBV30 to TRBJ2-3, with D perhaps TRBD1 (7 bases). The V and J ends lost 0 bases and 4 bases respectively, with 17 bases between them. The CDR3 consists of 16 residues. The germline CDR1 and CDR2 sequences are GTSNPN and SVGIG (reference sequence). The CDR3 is CAWSVVTGRFSDTQYF. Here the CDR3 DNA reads TGTGCCTGGAGTGTAGTGACAGGGAGGTTTTCAGATACGCAGTATTTT. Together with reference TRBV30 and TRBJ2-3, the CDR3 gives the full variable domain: SQTIHQWPATLVQPVGSPLSLECTVEGTSNPNLYWYRQAAGRGLQLLFYSVGIGQISSEVPQNLSASRPQDRQFILSSKKLLLSDSGFYLCAWSVVTGRFSDTQYFGPGTRLTVL.